The text below deals with one T cell receptor (beta chain). These data come from a study of CD8 T cells in Susac syndrome. The CDR3 totals 16 residues. Germline assignment: CDR1 SQVTM and CDR2 ANQGSEA. With V trimmed by 4 bases and J by 4 bases, 11 bases remained unmatched. Random hexamers served to reverse transcribe about 0.45 to 1 ug RNA. Each CDR3 protein gets one entry after TCRdb re-called the immunoSEQ multiplex PCR reads with MiXCR. Here the sample spans some 150,000 distinct CDR3 sequences, approximately 95% being singletons. Patients having Susac syndrome satisfied recently defined diagnostic criteria for definite or probable disease.

Sequencing used CD4+ T cells from PBMCs. The J gene is TRBJ2-5, the V gene TRBV29-1; 11 bases are shared with TRBD2. This sequence originates from a human donor with Susac syndrome. The CDR3 DNA reads as TGCAGCGTTGGCGAGGGGACAGGGACTAGCGGAGAGACCCAGTACTTC. Translating gives CSVGEGTGTSGETQYF.